This passage covers 15 T cell receptor beta chains from one sample sequenced in a study of human T cells and chemical hapten exposure. Time point reported: patch test 3, about 24 weeks after DPC sensitization. Sample treatment: therapeutic diphenylcyclopropenone sensitization with weekly scalp DPC. In TCRdb, the RACE reads were re-called with MiXCR into one record per CDR3 protein. The repertoire has 70,000 or so distinct CDR3 sequences, over 8.5% of them found once; the top ten carry roughly 1.3%. The input for sequencing was whole blood, taken in connection with sensitization to the hapten diphenylcyclopropenone (DPC). The receptors originated from a woman in her forties or fifties with alopecia areata. Some clones in this sample may be carry-over from other donors' samples.

This clonotype occurred a few times. This sequence joins TRBV4-3 and TRBJ2-3; D assignment may be TRBD1 or TRBD2 (5 bases each). V shed 0 bases and J shed 2 bases, with 15 bases lying between them. Germline CDR1 reads LGHNA; CDR2 reads YSLEER. The CDR3 sequence is 17 residues long. In DNA form, the CDR3 reads TGCGCCAGCAGCCAAGATCCTGTGAGGGGCTTCACAGATACGCAGTATTTT. Protein sequence: CASSQDPVRGFTDTQYF.

This clonotype was counted between two and nine times. The V and J genes are TRBV4-1 and TRBJ1-4, with 9 positions matching TRBD1. J lost 7 bases, V lost 4 bases, and 7 bases had no gene match. Germline loops: CDR1 MGHRA, CDR2 YSYEKL. This CDR3 contains 15 residues. CDR3 residues: CASSPPRTGVEKLFF. DNA for the CDR3: TGCGCCAGCAGCCCTCCTCGGACAGGGGTTGAAAAACTGTTTTTT.

This chain links TRBV6-2 or TRBV6-3 with TRBJ1-2; D not resolved. The germline V and J ends were trimmed by 2 bases and 9 bases, with 22 bases remaining between them. CDR1 and CDR2 (germline): MNHEY, SVGEGT. The CDR3 is made up of 16 amino acids. This chain's CDR3 is CASSYPDLGRTARYTF. As DNA, the CDR3 is TGTGCCAGCAGTTACCCAGACCTTGGACGGACCGCCCGCTACACCTTC.

This clonotype was seen at least ten times. The chain has TRBV12-3 or TRBV12-4 and TRBJ2-2, with TRBD2 as a possible D gene (6 bases). The CDR3 has 14 residues. V lost 6 bases, J lost 2 bases, and 10 bases lay in between. The CDR3 region is CASRRDSNTGELFF. CDR3 bases: TGTGCCAGCAGACGGGACTCCAACACCGGGGAGCTGTTTTTT.

This clonotype was seen many times. The V call is TRBV9, the J call TRBJ2-3; the D gene could be TRBD1 or TRBD2 (7 bases each). This CDR3 contains 15 residues. Trimming pared 4 bases from V and 4 bases from J, leaving 16 bases between. The germline V gene has CDR1 SGDLS and CDR2 YYNGEE. Here the CDR3 reads CASSLETGRADTQYF. Here the CDR3 DNA reads TGTGCCAGCAGCCTAGAGACAGGGAGGGCAGATACGCAGTATTTT.

This rearrangement joins TRBV6-5 to TRBJ2-2; 7 positions agree with TRBD2. CDR1 and CDR2 (germline): MNHEY, SVGAGI. Trimming at V came to 2 bases and at J to 8 bases, leaving 17 bases not matched to a gene. The CDR3 extends over 18 amino acids. The CDR3 sequence: CASSYHTGLVSSAGELFF. CDR3 DNA sequence: TGTGCCAGCAGTTACCACACCGGACTAGTATCGTCGGCTGGGGAGCTGTTTTTT.

This clonotype was observed a handful of times. The chain couples TRBV2 to TRBJ2-1; a possible D gene is TRBD2 (6 bases). Germline CDR1 reads SNHLY; CDR2 reads FYNNEI. V lost 2 bases and J 6 bases, leaving 17 bases between the germline ends. CDR3 length equals 16 residues. The CDR3 region has the DNA TGTGCCAGCAGTGAATACGCCCGGAGGGAGGTCAATGAGCAGTTCTTC. The encoded protein is CASSEYARREVNEQFF. Full variable domain (rest looked up from reference TRBV2 and TRBJ2-1): EPEVTQTPSHQVTQMGQEVILRCVPISNHLYFYWYRQILGQKVEFLVSFYNNEISEKSEIFDDQFSVERPDGSNFTLKIRSTKLEDSAMYFCASSEYARREVNEQFFGPGTRLTVL.

This clonotype was seen only a few times. CDR3 sequence (DNA): TGTGCCACCCGGACAGAATTTGAAGCTTTCTTT. This gives the protein CATRTEFEAFF. The V gene is TRBV2, the J gene TRBJ1-1, with a tentative D call TRBD1 (6 bases). This CDR3 has 11 residues. V was cut by 10 bases and J by 7 bases, with 13 bases left in between. The germline V gene encodes CDR1 SNHLY and CDR2 FYNNEI.

This clonotype occurred a few times. The chain combines TRBV5-4 with TRBJ1-4; D not certain. The germline CDR1 and CDR2 sequences are SGHNT and YYREEE (reference sequence). The V end lost 4 bases, the J end lost 4 bases, and 14 bases lay between the germline ends. This CDR3 contains 15 residues. The CDR3 here is CASSLSPTSNEKLFF. The DNA for the CDR3 is TGTGCCAGCAGCCTTAGCCCTACAAGTAATGAAAAACTGTTTTTT.

The rearrangement links TRBV12-3 or TRBV12-4 to TRBJ2-5; TRBD1 matches 7 bases. Trimming at V came to 7 bases and at J to 7 bases, leaving 3 bases not matched to a gene. The CDR3 sequence is 11 residues long. CDR3 in amino acids: CASNSGGTQYF. Here the CDR3 DNA reads TGTGCCAGCAACTCAGGGGGGACCCAGTACTTC.

This clonotype was observed many times. This chain uses TRBV6-1 with TRBJ1-2; D perhaps matches TRBD1 (5 bases). This CDR3 has 14 amino acids. From germline, CDR1 is MNHNS and CDR2 SASEGT. Trimming removed 10 bases from V and 4 bases from J, with 19 bases in between. For the CDR3, the DNA is TGTGCCACCGACAGCAGGGCCTTAACCTATGGCTACACCTTC. Translated: CATDSRALTYGYTF.

There are many counts of this clonotype. The CDR3 nucleotides read TGTGCCAGCAGCCCTTCAGGTAGGACTGAAGCTTTCTTT. Its protein is CASSPSGRTEAFF. The chain links TRBV7-2 to TRBJ1-1; D is undetermined. This CDR3 comprises 13 residues. In germline, CDR1 is SGHTA, CDR2 FQGNSA. V was trimmed by 5 bases and J by 5 bases, leaving 12 bases between them.

Many counts were recorded for this clonotype. J is TRBJ2-1 and V is TRBV2; 7 nucleotides align to TRBD2. This CDR3 is built from 14 residues. Germline V CDR1 and CDR2: SNHLY, FYNNEI. V lost 5 bases and J lost 6; bases outside the gene matches: 7. The CDR3 nucleotides read TGTGCCAGCAGTCCGGTAGCGGGCCTCAATGAGCAGTTCTTC. It is translated as CASSPVAGLNEQFF.

This clonotype was detected ten times or more. The J gene is TRBJ1-6, the V gene TRBV28; 8 positions match TRBD1. Germline CDR1 reads MDHEN; CDR2 reads SYDVKM. The CDR3 contains 15 residues. After removal of 2 bases from V and 7 bases from J, the junction contained 4 bases not matched to a gene. The CDR3 region is CASSLTGGTNSPLHF. CDR3 nucleotide sequence: TGTGCCAGCAGTTTAACAGGGGGAACCAATTCACCCCTCCACTTT.

This clonotype was counted many times. The chain couples TRBV12-5 to TRBJ2-6, with D unclear. Germline V gives CDR1 LGHNT, CDR2 FRNRAP. V was pared by 0 bases and J by 1 base, with 7 bases between. The CDR3 loop spans 16 amino acids. DNA for the CDR3: TGTGCTAGTGGTTTGGTCCTGGGGTCTGGGGCCAACGTCCTGACTTTC. Translated, it gives CASGLVLGSGANVLTF.